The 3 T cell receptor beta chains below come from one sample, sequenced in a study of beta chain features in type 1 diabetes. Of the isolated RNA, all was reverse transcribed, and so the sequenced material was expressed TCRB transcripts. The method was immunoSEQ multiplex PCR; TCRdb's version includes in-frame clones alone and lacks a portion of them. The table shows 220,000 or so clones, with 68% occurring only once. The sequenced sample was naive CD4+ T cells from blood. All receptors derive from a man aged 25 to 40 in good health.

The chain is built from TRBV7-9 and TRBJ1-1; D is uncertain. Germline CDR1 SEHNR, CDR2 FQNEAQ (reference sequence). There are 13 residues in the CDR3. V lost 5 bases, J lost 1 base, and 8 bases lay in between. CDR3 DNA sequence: TGTGCCAGCAGCCCCCCAACGAACACTGAAGCTTTCTTT. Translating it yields CASSPPTNTEAFF.

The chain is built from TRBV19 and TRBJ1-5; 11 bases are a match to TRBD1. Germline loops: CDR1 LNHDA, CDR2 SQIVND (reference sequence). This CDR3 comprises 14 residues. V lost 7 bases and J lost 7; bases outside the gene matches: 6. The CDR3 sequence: CASKNGDRGQPQHF. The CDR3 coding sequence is TGTGCCAGTAAGAACGGGGACAGGGGGCAGCCCCAGCATTTT.

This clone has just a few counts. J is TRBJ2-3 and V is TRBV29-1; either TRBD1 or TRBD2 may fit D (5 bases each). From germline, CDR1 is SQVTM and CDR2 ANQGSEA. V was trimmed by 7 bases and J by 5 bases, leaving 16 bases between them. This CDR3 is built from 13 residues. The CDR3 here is CSAQGPGLDTQYF. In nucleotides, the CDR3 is TGCAGCGCCCAGGGCCCGGGGTTAGATACGCAGTATTTT.